This T cell receptor (beta chain) was captured by sequencing in a study of T cell changes during pregnancy in multiple sclerosis. J gave up 5 bases and V 0 bases, and 6 bases lay outside the gene matches. This CDR3 spans 15 amino acids. From germline, CDR1 is MNHEY and CDR2 SVGAGI. Measured with immunoSEQ multiplex PCR; TCRdb has only the in-frame clones, and not every one. Of about 59,000 clones listed, 85% to 95% are singletons. The clonotype originates from a female donor with multiple sclerosis, enrolled in a pregnancy study. The chain recombines TRBV6-5 with TRBJ1-1, with 7 nucleotides matching TRBD1. The specimen comprised CD8+ T cells from peripheral blood mononuclear cells, sampled in the third trimester of pregnancy. The CDR3 sequence: CASSYSQGVLTEAFF. DNA of the CDR3: TGTGCCAGCAGTTACTCGCAGGGGGTCTTGACTGAAGCTTTCTTT.